Included here is one T cell receptor (beta chain) sequence, with context. The CDR3 runs to 16 residues. Trimming cost V 5 bases and J 0 bases, with 14 bases left between them. CDR1 is MNHEY and CDR2 is SMNVEV in the germline V gene (reference sequence). This sample was taken from a study of shared clonotypes between healthy human individuals. Assay: immunoSEQ multiplex PCR; the TCRdb copy retains only in-frame clones and omits some. The data show more than 1 million clones, approximately 80% seen once. The sequence was collected from a man aged 18 to 35 in good health. Some clones in this sample may be carry-over from other donors' samples. Sequenced input: memory CD4+ T cells from PBMCs. The subset here: CD45RA-negative fraction. The chain employs TRBV27 and TRBJ1-3; TRBD1 might be the D (5 bases). The CDR3 region has the DNA TGTGCCAGCAGTCCGCTAAGGGGCTACTCTGGAAACACCATATATTTT. It encodes CASSPLRGYSGNTIYF.